This T cell receptor (beta chain) came from a study of T cell responses to AZD1222 COVID-19 vaccine. Trimming removed 6 bases from V and 3 bases from J, with 5 bases in between. CDR3 length: 11 amino acids. Germline V gives CDR1 MNHEY, CDR2 SVGAGI. Libraries were prepared by immunoSEQ multiplex PCR; TCRdb keeps only in-frame clonotypes and omits some of them. The data contain just over 95,000 clones, roughly 89% of them singletons. The sequencing used peripheral blood, collected on day 0 of AZD1222 vaccination. The chain uses TRBV6-5 and TRBJ1-1; the D is unclear. The clonotype comes from an adult in good health. CDR3 DNA sequence: TGTGCCAGCAGAGAGTACACTGAAGCTTTCTTT. This translates into CASREYTEAFF.